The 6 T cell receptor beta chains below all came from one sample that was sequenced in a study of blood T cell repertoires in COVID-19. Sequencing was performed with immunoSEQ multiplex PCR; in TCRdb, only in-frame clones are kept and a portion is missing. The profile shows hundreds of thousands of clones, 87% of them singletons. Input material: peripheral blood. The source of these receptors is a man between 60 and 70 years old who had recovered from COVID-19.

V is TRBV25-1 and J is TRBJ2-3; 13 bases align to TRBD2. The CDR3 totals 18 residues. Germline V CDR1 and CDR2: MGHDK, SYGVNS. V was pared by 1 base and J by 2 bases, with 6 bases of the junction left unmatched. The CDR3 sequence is CASSESPGLAGATDTQYF. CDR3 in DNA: TGTGCCAGCAGTGAATCCCCCGGACTAGCGGGGGCCACAGATACGCAGTATTTT.

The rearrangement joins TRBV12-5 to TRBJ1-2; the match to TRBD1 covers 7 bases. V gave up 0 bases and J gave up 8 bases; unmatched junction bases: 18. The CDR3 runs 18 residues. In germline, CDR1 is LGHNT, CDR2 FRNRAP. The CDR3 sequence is CASGLVGQDARGPGGYTF. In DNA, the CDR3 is TGTGCTAGTGGTTTGGTAGGCCAGGACGCTAGGGGGCCCGGGGGCTACACCTTC. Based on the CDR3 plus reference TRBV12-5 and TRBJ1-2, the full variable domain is DARVTQTPRHKVTEMGQEVTMRCQPILGHNTVFWYRQTMMQGLELLAYFRNRAPLDDSGMPKDRFSAEMPDATLATLKIQPSEPRDSAVYFCASGLVGQDARGPGGYTFGSGTRLTVV.

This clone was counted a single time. CDR3 protein: CATSDRDRVFGANVLTF. The CDR3 DNA sequence: TGTGCCACCAGCGACCGGGACAGGGTCTTTGGGGCCAACGTCCTGACTTTC. The chain joins TRBV15 to TRBJ2-6, with 9 bases identical to TRBD1. CDR3 length equals 17 residues. CDR1 and CDR2 from the germline V gene are LNHNV and YYDKDF (reference sequence). Germline trimming cut 5 bases from V and 3 bases from J; bases unmatched to any gene: 8.

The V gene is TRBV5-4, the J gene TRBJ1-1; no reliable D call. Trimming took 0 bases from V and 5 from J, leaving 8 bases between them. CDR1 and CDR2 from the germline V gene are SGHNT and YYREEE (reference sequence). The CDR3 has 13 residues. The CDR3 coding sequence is TGTGCCAGCAGCTTGGCCGGTGTGACTGAAGCTTTCTTT. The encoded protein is CASSLAGVTEAFF.

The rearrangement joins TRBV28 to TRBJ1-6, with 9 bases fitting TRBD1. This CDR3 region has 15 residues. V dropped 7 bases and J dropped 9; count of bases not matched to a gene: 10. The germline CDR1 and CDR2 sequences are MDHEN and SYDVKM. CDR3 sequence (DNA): TGTGCCAGCAAACCTCCGGGACAGGGTACTTCACCCCTCCACTTT. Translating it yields CASKPPGQGTSPLHF.

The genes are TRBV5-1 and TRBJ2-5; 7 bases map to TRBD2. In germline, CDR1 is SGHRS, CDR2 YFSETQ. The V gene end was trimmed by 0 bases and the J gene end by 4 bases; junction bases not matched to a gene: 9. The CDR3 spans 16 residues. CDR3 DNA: TGCGCCAGCAGCTTGGGAGCGGGACCCTCGGGAGAGACCCAGTACTTC. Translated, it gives CASSLGAGPSGETQYF.